This T cell receptor beta chain was documented in a study of Graves' ophthalmopathy and Graves' hyperthyroidism. Study overall: The authors collected peripheral blood at initial diagnosis, before any treatment.

RNA transcripts yielded amplified TCR beta CDR3 regions. HTBI-primed RT-PCR formed the first round, and a multiplex PCR formed the second. TCRdb re-derived calls from the multiplex PCR reads in MiXCR, one entry per CDR3 protein. The sample lists about 400,000 distinct CDR3 sequences; 15% to 17% were seen once. This clonotype was detected ten times or more. V lost 7 bases to trimming and J lost 8 bases; unmatched junction nucleotides: 2. This CDR3 has 11 residues. The origin of this receptor is a woman aged 18-30 years with stable Graves' hyperthyroidism. Sequencing was carried out using peripheral blood. The chain couples TRBV12-3 or TRBV12-4 to TRBJ2-4; TRBD1 aligns across 7 bases. CDR3 in amino acids: CASTQGDIQYF. CDR3 DNA: TGTGCCAGCACTCAGGGGGACATTCAGTACTTC.